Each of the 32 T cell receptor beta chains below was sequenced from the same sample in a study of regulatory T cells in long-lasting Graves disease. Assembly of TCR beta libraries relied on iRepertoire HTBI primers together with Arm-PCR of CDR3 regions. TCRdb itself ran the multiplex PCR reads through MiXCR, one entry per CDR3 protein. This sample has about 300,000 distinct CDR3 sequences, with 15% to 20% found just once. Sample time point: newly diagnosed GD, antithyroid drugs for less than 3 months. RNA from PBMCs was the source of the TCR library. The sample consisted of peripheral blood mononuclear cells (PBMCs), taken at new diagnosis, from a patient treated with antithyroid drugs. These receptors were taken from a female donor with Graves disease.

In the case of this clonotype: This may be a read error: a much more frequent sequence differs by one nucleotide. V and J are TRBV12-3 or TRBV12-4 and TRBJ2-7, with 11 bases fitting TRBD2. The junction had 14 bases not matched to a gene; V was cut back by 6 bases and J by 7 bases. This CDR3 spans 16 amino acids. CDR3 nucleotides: TGTGCCAGCAGCCTTGATAGCGGGAGGGTCTTCAATGAGCAGTACTTC. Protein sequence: CASSLDSGRVFNEQYF.

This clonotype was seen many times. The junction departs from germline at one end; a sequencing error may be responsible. The CDR3 DNA sequence: TGTGCCAGCAGCTTGGACAGGGGGTCCTCCGACGAGCAGTACTTC. It codes for CASSLDRGSSDEQYF. The chain employs TRBV11-1 and TRBJ2-7; the match to TRBD1 covers 10 bases. The CDR3 has 15 residues. Germline V gene lookup returns CDR1 SGHAT and CDR2 FQDESV (reference sequence).

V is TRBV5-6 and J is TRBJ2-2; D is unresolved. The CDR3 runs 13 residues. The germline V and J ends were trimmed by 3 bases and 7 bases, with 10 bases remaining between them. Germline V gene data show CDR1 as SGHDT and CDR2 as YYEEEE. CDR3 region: CASSSDGRGELFF. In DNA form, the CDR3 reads TGTGCCAGCAGCTCTGACGGCCGCGGGGAGCTGTTTTTT.

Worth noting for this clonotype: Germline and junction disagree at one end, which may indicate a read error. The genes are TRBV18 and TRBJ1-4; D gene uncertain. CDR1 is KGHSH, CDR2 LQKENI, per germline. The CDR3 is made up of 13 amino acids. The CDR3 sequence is CASTPSSNEKLFF. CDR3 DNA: TGTGCCAGCACACCAAGCAGCAATGAAAAACTGTTTTTT. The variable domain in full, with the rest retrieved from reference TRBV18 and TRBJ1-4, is NAGVMQNPRHLVRRRGQEARLRCSPMKGHSHVYWYRQLPEEGLKFMVYLQKENIIDESGMPKERFSAEFPKEGPSILRIQQVVRGDSAAYFCASTPSSNEKLFFGSGTQLSVL.

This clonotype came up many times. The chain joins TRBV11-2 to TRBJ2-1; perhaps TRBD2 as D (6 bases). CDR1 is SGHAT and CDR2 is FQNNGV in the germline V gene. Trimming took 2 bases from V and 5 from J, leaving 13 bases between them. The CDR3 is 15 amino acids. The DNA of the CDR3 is TGTGCCAGCAGCTTAACGCGCGGGAATAACAATGAGCAGTTCTTC. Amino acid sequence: CASSLTRGNNNEQFF.

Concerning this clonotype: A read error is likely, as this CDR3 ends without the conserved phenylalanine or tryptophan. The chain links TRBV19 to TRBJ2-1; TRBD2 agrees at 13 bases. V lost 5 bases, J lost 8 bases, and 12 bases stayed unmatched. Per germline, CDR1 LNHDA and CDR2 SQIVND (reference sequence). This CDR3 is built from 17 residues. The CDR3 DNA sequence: TGTGCCAGTAGTCTACTAGCGGGAGGGCCCAGTTTCGATGAGCAGTTCCTC. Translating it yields CASSLLAGGPSFDEQFL.

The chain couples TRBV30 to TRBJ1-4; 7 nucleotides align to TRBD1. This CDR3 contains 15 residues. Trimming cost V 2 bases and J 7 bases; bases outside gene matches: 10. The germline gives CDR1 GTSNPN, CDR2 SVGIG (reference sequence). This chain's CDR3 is CAWSNERGRVEKLFF. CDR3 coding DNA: TGTGCCTGGAGTAACGAGAGGGGGCGGGTTGAAAAACTGTTTTTT.

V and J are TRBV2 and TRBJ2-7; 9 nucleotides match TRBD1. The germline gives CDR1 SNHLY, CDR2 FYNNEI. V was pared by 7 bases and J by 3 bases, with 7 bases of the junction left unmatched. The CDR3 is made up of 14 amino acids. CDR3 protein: CASNRDRVIYEQYF. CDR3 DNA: TGTGCCAGCAACCGGGACAGGGTCATCTACGAGCAGTACTTC.

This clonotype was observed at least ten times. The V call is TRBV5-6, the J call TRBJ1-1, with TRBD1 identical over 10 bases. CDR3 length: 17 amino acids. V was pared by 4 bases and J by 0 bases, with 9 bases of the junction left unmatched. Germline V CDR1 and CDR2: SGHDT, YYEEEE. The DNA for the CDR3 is TGTGCCAGCAGCATTGGGACAGGGGCCAAGCTGAACACTGAAGCTTTCTTT. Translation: CASSIGTGAKLNTEAFF.

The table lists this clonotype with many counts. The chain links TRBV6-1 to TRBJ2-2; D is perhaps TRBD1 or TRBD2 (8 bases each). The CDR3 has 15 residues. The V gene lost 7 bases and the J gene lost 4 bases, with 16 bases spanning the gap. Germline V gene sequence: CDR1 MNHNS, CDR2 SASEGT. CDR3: CASTGGTGLTGELFF. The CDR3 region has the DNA TGTGCCAGCACGGGAGGGACAGGTCTCACCGGGGAGCTGTTTTTT.

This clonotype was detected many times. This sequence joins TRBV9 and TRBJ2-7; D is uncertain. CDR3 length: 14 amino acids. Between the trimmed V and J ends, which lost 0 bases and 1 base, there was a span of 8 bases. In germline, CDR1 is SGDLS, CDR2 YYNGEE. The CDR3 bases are TGTGCCAGCAGCGTAGGGGGATTATCCTACGAGCAGTACTTC. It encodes CASSVGGLSYEQYF.

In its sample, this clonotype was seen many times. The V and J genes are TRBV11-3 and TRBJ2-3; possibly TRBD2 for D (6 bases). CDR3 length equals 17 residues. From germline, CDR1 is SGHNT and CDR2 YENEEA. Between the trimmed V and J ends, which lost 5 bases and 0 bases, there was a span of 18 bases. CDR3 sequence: CASSPTPPGLSTDTQYF. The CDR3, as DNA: TGTGCCAGCAGCCCGACACCTCCGGGACTCAGCACAGATACGCAGTATTTT.

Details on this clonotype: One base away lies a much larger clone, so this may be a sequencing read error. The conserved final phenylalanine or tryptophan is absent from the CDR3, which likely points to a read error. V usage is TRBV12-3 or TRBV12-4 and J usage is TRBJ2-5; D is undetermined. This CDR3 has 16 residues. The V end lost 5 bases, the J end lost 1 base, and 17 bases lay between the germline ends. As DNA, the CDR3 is TGTGCCAGCAGTCCTAGGCCCTACAGTTCCCAAGAGACCCAGTACCTC. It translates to CASSPRPYSSQETQYL.

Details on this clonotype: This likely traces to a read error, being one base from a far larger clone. The DNA of the CDR3 is TGTGCCAGCTCACCTAGCGCTAACGTCAATAATGAGCAGTTCTTC. It translates to CASSPSANVNNEQFF. The chain employs TRBV11-2 and TRBJ2-1; D may be TRBD2 (6 bases). This CDR3 contains 15 residues. V was shortened by 8 bases and J by 7 bases, with 21 bases between the two germline ends. Germline values: CDR1 SGHAT, CDR2 FQNNGV.

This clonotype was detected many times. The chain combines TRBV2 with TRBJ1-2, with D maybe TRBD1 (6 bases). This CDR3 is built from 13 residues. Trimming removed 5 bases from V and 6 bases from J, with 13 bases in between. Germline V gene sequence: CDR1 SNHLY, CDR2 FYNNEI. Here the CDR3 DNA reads TGTGCCAGCAGTTACAGGGTGGAGGATGGCTACACCTTC. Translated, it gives CASSYRVEDGYTF.

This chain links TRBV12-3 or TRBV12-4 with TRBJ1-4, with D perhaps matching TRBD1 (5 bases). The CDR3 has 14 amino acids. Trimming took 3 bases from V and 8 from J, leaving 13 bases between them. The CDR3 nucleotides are TGTGCCAGCAGTTTCAGGGTCTTCCGCGAAAAACTGTTTTTT. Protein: CASSFRVFREKLFF.

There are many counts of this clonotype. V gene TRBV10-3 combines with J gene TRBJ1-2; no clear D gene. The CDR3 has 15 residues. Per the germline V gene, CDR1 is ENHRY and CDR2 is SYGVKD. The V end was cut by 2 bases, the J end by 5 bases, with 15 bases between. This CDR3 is CAISEGRPVEYGYTF. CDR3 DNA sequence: TGTGCCATCAGTGAGGGCAGGCCTGTGGAGTATGGCTACACCTTC.

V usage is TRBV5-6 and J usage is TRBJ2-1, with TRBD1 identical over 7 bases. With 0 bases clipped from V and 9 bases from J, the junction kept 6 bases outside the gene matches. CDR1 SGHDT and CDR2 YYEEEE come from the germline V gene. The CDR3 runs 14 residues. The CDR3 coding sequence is TGTGCCAGCAGCTTGGTTCAGGGGGTAGGTGAGCAGTTCTTC. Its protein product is CASSLVQGVGEQFF.

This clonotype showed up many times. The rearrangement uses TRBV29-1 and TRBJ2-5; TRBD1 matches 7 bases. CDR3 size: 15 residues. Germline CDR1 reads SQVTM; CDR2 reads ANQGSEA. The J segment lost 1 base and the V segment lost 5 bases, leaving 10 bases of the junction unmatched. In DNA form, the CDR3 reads TGCAGCGTTAGGGTATCGGGACAGTCCCAAGAGACCCAGTACTTC. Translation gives CSVRVSGQSQETQYF.

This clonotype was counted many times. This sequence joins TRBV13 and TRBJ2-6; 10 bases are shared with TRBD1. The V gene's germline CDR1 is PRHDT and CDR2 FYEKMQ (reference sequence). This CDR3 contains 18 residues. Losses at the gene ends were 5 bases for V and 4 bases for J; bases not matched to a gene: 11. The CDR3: CASSRLRDRGSGANVLTF. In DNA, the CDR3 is TGTGCCAGCAGCCGCCTCCGGGACAGGGGTAGCGGGGCCAACGTCCTGACTTTC.

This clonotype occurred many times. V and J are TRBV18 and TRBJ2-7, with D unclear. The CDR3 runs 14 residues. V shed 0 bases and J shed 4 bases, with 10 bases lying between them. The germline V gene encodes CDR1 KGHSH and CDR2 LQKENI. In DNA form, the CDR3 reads TGTGCCAGCTCACCACCGAACAGCATTTACGAGCAGTACTTC. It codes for CASSPPNSIYEQYF. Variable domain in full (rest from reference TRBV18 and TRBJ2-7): NAGVMQNPRHLVRRRGQEARLRCSPMKGHSHVYWYRQLPEEGLKFMVYLQKENIIDESGMPKERFSAEFPKEGPSILRIQQVVRGDSAAYFCASSPPNSIYEQYFGPGTRLTVT.

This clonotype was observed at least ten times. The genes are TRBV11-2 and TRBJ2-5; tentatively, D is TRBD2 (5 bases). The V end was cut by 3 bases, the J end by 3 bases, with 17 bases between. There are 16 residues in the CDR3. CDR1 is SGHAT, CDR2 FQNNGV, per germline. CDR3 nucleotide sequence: TGTGCCAGCAGCTTCTGGACTCGGTCAGCGGAAGAGACCCAGTACTTC. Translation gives CASSFWTRSAEETQYF.

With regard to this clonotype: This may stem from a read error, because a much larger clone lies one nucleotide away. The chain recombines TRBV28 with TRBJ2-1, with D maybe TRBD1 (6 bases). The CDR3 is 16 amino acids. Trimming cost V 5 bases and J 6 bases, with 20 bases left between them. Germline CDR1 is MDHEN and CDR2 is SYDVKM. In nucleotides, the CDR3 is TGTGCCAGCAGTGATCCCGGGACACCGAATAGCAATGAGCAGTTCTTC. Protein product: CASSDPGTPNSNEQFF.

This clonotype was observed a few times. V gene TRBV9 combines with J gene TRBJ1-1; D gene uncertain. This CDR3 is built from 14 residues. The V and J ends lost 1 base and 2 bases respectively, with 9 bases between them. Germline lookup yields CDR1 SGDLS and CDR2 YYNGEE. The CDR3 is CASSVQPVNTEAFF. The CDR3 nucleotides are TGTGCCAGCAGCGTACAGCCAGTTAACACTGAAGCTTTCTTT. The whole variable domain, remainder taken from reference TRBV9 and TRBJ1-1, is DSGVTQTPKHLITATGQRVTLRCSPRSGDLSVYWYQQSLDQGLQFLIQYYNGEERAKGNILERFSAQQFPDLHSELNLSSLELGDSALYFCASSVQPVNTEAFFGQGTRLTVV.

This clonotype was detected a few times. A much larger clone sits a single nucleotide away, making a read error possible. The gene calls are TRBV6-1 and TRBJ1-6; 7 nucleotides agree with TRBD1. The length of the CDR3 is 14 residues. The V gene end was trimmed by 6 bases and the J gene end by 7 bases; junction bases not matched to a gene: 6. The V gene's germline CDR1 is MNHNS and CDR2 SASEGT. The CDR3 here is CASSDRAGNSPLHF. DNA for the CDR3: TGTGCCAGCAGCGACAGGGCGGGCAATTCACCCCTCCACTTT.

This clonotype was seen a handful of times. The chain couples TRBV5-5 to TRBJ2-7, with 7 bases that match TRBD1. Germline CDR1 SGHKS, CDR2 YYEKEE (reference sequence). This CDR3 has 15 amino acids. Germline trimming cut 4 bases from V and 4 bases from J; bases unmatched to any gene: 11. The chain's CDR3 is CASSVAGTESYEQYF. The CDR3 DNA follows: TGTGCCAGCAGCGTAGCCGGGACAGAGTCGTACGAGCAGTACTTC.

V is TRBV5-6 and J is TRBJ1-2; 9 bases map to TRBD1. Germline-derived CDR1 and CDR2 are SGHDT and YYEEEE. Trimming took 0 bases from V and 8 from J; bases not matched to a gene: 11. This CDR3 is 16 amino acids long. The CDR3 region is CASSLGLRDRVVGYTF. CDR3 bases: TGTGCCAGCAGCTTGGGGCTCCGGGACAGGGTGGTCGGCTACACCTTC.

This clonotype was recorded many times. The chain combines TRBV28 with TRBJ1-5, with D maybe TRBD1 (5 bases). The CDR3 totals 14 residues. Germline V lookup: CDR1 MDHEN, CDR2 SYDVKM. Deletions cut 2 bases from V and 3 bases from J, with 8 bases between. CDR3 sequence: CASSLQGYNQPQHF. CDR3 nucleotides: TGTGCCAGCAGTTTACAGGGATACAATCAGCCCCAGCATTTT.

This CDR3 is CASSWEVAGQGEQYF. The CDR3 DNA follows: TGTGCCAGCAGCTGGGAGGTAGCAGGGCAGGGCGAGCAGTACTTC. The rearrangement uses TRBV7-2 and TRBJ2-7, with D perhaps TRBD2 (6 bases). The CDR3 has 15 amino acids. Between the trimmed V and J ends, which lost 4 bases and 6 bases, there was a span of 19 bases. Germline CDR1 is SGHTA and CDR2 is FQGNSA.

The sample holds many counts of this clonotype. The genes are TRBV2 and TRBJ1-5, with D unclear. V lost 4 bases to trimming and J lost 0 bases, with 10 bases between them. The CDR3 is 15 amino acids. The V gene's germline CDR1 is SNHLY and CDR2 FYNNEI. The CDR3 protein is CASSVGDISNQPQHF. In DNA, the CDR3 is TGTGCCAGCAGTGTTGGGGATATTAGCAATCAGCCCCAGCATTTT. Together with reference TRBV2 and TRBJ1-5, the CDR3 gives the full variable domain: EPEVTQTPSHQVTQMGQEVILRCVPISNHLYFYWYRQILGQKVEFLVSFYNNEISEKSEIFDDQFSVERPDGSNFTLKIRSTKLEDSAMYFCASSVGDISNQPQHFGDGTRLSIL.

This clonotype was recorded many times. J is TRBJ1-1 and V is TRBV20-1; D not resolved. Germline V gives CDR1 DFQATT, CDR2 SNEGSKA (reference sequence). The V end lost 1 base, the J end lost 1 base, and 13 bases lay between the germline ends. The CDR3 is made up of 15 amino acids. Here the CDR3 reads CSARVPRTPNTEAFF. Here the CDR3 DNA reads TGCAGTGCTAGAGTACCACGAACACCGAACACTGAAGCTTTCTTT.

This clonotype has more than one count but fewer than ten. The chain's CDR3 is CASSQLLAGGSVGTGANVLTF. In DNA form, the CDR3 reads TGCGCCAGCAGCCAATTACTAGCGGGAGGCTCTGTGGGAACTGGGGCCAACGTCCTGACTTTC. The chain combines TRBV5-1 with TRBJ2-6; the match to TRBD2 covers 12 bases. The CDR3 loop spans 21 amino acids. V was pared by 4 bases and J by 2 bases, with 16 bases of the junction left unmatched. The germline V gene encodes CDR1 SGHRS and CDR2 YFSETQ.